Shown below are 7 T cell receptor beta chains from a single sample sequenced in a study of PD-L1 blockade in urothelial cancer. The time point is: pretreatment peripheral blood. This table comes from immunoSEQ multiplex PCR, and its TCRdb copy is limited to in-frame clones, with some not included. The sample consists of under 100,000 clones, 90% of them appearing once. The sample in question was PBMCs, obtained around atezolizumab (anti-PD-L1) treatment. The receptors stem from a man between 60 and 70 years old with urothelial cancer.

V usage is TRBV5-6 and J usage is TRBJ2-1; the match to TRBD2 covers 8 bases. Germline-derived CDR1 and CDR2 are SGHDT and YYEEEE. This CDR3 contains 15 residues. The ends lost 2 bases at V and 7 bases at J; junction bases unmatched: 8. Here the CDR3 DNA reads TGTGCCAGCAGCTTCGGGCTTAGCGGGGTTAATGAGCAGTTCTTC. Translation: CASSFGLSGVNEQFF.

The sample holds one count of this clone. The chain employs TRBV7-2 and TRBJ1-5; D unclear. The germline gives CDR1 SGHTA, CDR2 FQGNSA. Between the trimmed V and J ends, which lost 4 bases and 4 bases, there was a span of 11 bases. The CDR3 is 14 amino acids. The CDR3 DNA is TGTGCCAGCAGCTCCGGGATTACTAATCAGCCCCAGCATTTT. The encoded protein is CASSSGITNQPQHF.

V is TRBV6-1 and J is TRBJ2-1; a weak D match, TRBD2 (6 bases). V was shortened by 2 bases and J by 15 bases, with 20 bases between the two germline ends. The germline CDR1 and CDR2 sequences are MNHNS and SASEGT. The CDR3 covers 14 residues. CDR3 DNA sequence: TGTGCCAGCAGTGAAATCCCCACTAGCTCCGCGAGGTTCTTC. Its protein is CASSEIPTSSARFF.

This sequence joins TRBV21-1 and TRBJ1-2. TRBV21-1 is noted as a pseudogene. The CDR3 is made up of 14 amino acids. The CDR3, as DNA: TGTGCCAGCAGCAAAGTCGGAGGGGTTTATGGCTACACCTTC. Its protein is CASSKVGGVYGYTF.

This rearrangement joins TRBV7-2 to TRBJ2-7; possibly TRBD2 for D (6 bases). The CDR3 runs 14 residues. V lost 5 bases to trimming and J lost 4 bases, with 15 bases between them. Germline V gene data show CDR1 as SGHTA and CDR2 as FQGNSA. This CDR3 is CASSPRGLYYEQYF. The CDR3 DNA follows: TGTGCCAGCAGCCCACGGGGACTGTATTACGAGCAGTACTTC.

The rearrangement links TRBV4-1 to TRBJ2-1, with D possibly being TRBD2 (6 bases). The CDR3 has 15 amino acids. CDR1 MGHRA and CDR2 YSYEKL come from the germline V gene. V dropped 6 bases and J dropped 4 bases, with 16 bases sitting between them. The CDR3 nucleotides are TGCGCCAGCAGTCAGCCCGGGACTCAGTACAATGAGCAGTTCTTC. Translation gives CASSQPGTQYNEQFF.

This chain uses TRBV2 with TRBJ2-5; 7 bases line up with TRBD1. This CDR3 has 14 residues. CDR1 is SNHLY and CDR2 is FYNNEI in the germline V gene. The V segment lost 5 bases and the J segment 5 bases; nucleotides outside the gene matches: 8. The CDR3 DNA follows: TGTGCCAGCAGTCGGACAGGTCCCGGGGAGACCCAGTACTTC. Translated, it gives CASSRTGPGETQYF.